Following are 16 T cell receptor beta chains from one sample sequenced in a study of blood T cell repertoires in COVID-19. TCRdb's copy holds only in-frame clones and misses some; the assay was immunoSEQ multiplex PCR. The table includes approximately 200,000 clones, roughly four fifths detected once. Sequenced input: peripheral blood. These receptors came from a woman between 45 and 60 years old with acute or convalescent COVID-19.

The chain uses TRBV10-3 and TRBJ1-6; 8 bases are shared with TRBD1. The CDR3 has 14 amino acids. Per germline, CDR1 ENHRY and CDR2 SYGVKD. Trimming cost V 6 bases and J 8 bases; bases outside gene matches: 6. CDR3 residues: CAIRTTGDYSPLHF. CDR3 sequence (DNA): TGTGCCATCAGGACGACAGGGGACTATTCACCCCTCCACTTT.

The CDR3 region has the DNA TGTGCCTGGAGCCGGGGAGATACTGGGGCCAACGTCCTGACTTTC. Translating gives CAWSRGDTGANVLTF. The chain combines TRBV30 with TRBJ2-6; TRBD2 is a possible D gene (5 bases). V lost 3 bases, J lost 2 bases, and 11 bases lay in between. The CDR3 is made up of 15 amino acids. Germline loops: CDR1 GTSNPN, CDR2 SVGIG (reference sequence).

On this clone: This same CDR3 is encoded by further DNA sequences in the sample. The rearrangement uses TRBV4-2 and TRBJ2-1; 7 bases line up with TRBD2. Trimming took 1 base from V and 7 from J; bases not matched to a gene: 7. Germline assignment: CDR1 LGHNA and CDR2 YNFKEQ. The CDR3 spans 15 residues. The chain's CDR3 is CASSQASGGRNEQFF. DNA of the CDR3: TGTGCCAGCAGCCAAGCATCGGGGGGTAGAAATGAGCAGTTCTTC.

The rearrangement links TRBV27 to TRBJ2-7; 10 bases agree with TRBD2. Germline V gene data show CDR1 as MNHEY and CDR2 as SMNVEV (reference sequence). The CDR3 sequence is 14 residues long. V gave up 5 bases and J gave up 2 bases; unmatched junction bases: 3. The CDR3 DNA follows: TGTGCCAGCAGTCGAGCGGGAGGGACCTACGAGCAGTACTTC. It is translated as CASSRAGGTYEQYF.

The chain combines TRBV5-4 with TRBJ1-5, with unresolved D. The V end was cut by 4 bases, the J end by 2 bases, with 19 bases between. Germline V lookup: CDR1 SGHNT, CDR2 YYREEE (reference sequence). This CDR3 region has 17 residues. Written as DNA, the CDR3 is TGTGCCAGCAGCGCATCCCTCGCTAGTGTTTGCAATCAGCCCCAGCATTTT. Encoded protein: CASSASLASVCNQPQHF.

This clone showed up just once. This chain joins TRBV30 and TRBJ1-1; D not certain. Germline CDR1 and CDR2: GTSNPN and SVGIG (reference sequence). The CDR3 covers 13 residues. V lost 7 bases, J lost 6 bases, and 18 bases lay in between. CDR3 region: CAYQRPGWAEAFF. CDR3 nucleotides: TGTGCCTACCAGAGGCCGGGTTGGGCTGAAGCTTTCTTT.

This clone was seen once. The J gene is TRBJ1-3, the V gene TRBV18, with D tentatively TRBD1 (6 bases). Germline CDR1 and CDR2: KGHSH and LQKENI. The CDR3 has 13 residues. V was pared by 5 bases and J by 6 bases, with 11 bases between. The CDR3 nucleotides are TGTGCCAGCTCAAGGGGGATGGAAAACACCATATATTTT. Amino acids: CASSRGMENTIYF.

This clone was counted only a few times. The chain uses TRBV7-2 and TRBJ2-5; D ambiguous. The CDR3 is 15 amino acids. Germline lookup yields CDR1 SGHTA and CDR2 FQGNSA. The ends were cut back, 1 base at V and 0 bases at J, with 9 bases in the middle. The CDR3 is CASSLGWANQETQYF. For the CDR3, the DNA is TGTGCCAGCAGCTTAGGGTGGGCCAACCAAGAGACCCAGTACTTC. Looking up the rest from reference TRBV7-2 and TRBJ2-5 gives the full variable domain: GAGVSQSPSNKVTEKGKDVELRCDPISGHTALYWYRQSLGQGLEFLIYFQGNSAPDKSGLPSDRFSAERTGGSVSTLTIQRTQQEDSAVYLCASSLGWANQETQYFGPGTRLLVL.

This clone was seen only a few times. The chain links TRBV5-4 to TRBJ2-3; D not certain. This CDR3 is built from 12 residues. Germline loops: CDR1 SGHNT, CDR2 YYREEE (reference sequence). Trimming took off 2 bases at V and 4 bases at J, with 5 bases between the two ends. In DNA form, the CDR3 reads TGTGCCAGCAGCTTCTTCGCAGATACGCAGTATTTT. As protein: CASSFFADTQYF.

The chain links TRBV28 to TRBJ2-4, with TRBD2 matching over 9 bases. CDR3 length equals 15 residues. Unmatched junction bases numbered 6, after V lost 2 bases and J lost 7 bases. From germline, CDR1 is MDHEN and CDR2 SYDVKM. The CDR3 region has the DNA TGTGCCAGCAGTTTAGATAGCGGGAGAGGTAACATTCAGTACTTC. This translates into CASSLDSGRGNIQYF. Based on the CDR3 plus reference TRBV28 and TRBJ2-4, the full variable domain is DVKVTQSSRYLVKRTGEKVFLECVQDMDHENMFWYRQDPGLGLRLIYFSYDVKMKEKGDIPEGYSVSREKKERFSLILESASTNQTSMYLCASSLDSGRGNIQYFGAGTRLSVL.

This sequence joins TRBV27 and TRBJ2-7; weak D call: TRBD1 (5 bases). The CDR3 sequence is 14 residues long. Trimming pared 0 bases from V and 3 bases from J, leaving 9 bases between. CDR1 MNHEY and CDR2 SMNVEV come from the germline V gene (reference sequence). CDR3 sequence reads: CASSLSGQLYEQYF. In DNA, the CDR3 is TGTGCCAGCAGTTTATCAGGACAACTCTACGAGCAGTACTTC.

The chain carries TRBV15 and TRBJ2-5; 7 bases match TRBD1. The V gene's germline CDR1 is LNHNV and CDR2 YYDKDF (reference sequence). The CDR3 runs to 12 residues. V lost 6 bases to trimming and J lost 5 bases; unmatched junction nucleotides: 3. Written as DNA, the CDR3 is TGTGCCACCAGACCCAGGGGGGAGACCCAGTACTTC. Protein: CATRPRGETQYF.

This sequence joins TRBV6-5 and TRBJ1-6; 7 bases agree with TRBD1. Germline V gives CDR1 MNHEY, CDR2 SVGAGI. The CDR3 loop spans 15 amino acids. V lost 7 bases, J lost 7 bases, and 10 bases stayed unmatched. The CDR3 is CASKPRQGENSPLHF. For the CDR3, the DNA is TGTGCCAGCAAACCCAGACAGGGAGAAAATTCACCCCTCCACTTT.

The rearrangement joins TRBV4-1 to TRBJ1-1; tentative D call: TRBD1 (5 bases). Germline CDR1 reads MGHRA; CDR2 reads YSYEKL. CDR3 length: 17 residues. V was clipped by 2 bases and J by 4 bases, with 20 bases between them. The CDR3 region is CASSQRLWPDSSTEAFF. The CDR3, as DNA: TGCGCCAGCAGCCAACGTCTCTGGCCCGACAGTTCCACTGAAGCTTTCTTT.

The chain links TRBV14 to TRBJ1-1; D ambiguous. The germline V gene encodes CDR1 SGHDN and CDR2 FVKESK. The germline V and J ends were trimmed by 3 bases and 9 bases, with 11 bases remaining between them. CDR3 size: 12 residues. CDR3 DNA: TGTGCCAGCAGCCATACCGGGGTTAAAGCTTTCTTT. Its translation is CASSHTGVKAFF.

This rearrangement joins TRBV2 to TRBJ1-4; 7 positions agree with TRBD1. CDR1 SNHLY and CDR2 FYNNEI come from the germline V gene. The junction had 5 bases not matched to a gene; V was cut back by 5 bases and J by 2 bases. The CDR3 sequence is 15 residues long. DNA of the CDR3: TGTGCCAGCAGTCTGAGGGGGCTCACTAATGAAAAACTGTTTTTT. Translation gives CASSLRGLTNEKLFF.